This TCR beta chain was recovered during a study of blood T cell repertoires in COVID-19. Method: immunoSEQ multiplex PCR; TCRdb's copy keeps in-frame clones and lacks some. The table shows roughly 140,000 clones, with 80% to 90% occurring only once. Germline-derived CDR1 and CDR2 are SGHTA and FQGNSA. CDR3 length: 14 amino acids. The V end was cut by 1 base, the J end by 7 bases, with 10 bases between. Source material: peripheral blood. This TCR was recovered from a man in his 60s with active or convalescent COVID-19. The rearrangement links TRBV7-2 to TRBJ2-2; D uncertain. CDR3 sequence (DNA): TGTGCCAGCAGCTTAGGGGCCGGCGTCGGGGAGCTGTTTTTT. This codes for CASSLGAGVGELFF.